This T cell receptor beta chain originates from a study of blood T cell repertoires in COVID-19. Looking at the study overall: Specimens from acute and convalescent COVID-19 originated in the United States, Italy and Spain. PBMCs, B-cell-depleted T cells, or T cells were the source of the cDNA or gDNA that made up the material.

Per the authors' pipeline: Using reference gene primer amplification, nucleated cell counts were estimated. Method: immunoSEQ multiplex PCR; TCRdb's copy keeps in-frame clones and lacks some. For V, J and clone size, that table is used; D and trimming come from the DNA. The repertoire holds around 260,000 clones, with about four fifths as singletons. Enrollment of patients from Seattle took place during active infection, with longitudinal follow-up. CDR1 is SNHLY and CDR2 is FYNNEI in the germline V gene. The V gene lost 7 bases and the J gene lost 0 bases, with 10 bases spanning the gap. There are 14 residues in the CDR3.

The source material was peripheral blood. This TCR was recovered from a person between 65 and 79 years old with COVID-19, enrolled during active disease. The chain carries TRBV2 and TRBJ1-5, with D possibly TRBD1 on 6 matching bases. The CDR3 nucleotides read TGTGCCAGCACCAGGGGTCTTAGCAATCAGCCCCAGCATTTT. The encoded protein is CASTRGLSNQPQHF.